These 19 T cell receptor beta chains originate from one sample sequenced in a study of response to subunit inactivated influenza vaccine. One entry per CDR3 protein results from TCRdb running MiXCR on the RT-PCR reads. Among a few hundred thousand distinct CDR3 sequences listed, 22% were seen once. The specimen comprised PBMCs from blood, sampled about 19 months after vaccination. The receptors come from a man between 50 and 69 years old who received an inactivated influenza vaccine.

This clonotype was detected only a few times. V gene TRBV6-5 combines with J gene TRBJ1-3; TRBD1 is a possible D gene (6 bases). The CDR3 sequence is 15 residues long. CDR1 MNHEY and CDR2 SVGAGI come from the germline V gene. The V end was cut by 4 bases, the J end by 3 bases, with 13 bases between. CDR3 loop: CASSSRQVRGNTIYF. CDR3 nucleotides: TGTGCCAGCAGTTCCCGACAGGTCCGTGGAAACACCATATATTTT.

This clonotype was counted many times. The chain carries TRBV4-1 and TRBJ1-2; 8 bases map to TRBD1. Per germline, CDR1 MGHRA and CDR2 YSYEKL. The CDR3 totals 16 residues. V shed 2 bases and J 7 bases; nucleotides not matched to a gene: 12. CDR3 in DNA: TGCGCCAGCAGCCAACGGGACAGGACCCCCTTGGTTGGCTACACCTTC. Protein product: CASSQRDRTPLVGYTF.

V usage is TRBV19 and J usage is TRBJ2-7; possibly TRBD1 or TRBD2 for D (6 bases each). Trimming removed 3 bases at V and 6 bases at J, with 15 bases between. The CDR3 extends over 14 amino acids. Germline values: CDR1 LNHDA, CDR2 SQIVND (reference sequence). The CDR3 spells CASSMRPGAAEQYF. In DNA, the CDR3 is TGTGCCAGTAGTATGCGCCCGGGGGCGGCCGAGCAGTACTTC.

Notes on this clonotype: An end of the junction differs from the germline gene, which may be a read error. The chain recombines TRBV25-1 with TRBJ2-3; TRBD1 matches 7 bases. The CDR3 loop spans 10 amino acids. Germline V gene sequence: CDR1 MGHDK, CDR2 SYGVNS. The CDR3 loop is CASSTGQEIF. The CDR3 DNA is TGTGCCAGCAGCACCGGACAGGAAATTTTT.

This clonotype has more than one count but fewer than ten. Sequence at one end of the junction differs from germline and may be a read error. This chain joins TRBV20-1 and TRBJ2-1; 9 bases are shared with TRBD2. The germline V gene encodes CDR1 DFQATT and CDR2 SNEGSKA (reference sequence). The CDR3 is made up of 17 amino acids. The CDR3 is CSARGAQRGANYNEQFF. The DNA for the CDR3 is TGCAGTGCCAGAGGAGCACAGCGGGGGGCAAATTACAATGAGCAGTTCTTC.

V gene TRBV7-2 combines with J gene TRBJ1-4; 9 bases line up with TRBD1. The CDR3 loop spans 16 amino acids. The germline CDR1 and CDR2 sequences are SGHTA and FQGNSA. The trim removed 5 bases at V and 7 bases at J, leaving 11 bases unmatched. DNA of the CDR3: TGTGCCAGCAGCCAGGGGGCCGGGACAGGGACTGAAAAACTGTTTTTT. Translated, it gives CASSQGAGTGTEKLFF.

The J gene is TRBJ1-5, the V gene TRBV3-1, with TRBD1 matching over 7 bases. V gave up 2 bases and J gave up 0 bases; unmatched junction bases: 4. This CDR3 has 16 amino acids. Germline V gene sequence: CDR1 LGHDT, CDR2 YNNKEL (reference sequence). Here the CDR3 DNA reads TGTGCCAGCAGCCAAAGGGACAGAAATAGCAATCAGCCCCAGCATTTT. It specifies CASSQRDRNSNQPQHF.

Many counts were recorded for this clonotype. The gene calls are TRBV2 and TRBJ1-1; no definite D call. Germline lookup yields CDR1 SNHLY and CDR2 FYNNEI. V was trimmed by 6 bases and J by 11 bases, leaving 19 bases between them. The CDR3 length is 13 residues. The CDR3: CASSPMESSEAFF. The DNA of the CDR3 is TGTGCCAGCAGCCCTATGGAATCCAGCGAGGCTTTCTTT.

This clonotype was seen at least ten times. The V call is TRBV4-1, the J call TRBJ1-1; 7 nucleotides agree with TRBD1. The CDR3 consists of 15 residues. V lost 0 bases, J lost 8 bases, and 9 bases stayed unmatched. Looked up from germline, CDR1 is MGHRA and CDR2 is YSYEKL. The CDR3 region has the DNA TGCGCCAGCAGCCAAGACCATTATGGGGGACAGGAAGCTTTCTTT. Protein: CASSQDHYGGQEAFF.

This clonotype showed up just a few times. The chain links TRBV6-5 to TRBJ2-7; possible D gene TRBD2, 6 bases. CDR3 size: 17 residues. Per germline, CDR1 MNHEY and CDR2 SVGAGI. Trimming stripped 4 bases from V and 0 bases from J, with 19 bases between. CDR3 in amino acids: CASSSAGTRGPSYEQYF. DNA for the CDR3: TGTGCCAGCAGTTCCGCGGGGACCCGGGGCCCCTCCTACGAGCAGTACTTC.

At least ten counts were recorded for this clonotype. The CDR3 DNA sequence: TGTGCCAGCAGCCAACCGGGGTCTGGGACTAGCGGCCAAGAGACCCAGTACTTC. Encoded protein: CASSQPGSGTSGQETQYF. The V gene is TRBV3-1, the J gene TRBJ2-5; 11 bases align to TRBD2. J gave up 1 base and V 2 bases, and 9 bases lay outside the gene matches. Germline CDR1 reads LGHDT; CDR2 reads YNNKEL (reference sequence). The CDR3 runs to 18 residues.

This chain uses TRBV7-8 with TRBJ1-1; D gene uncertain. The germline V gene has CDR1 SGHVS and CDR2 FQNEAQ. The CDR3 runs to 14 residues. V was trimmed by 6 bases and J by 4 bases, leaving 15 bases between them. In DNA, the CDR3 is TGTGCCAGCAGTCCAAGAGTGCAGATCACTGAAGCTTTCTTT. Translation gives CASSPRVQITEAFF.

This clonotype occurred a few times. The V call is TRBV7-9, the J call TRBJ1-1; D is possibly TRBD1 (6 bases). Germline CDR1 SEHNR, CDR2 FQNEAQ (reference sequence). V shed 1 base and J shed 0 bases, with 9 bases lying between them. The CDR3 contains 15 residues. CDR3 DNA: TGTGCCAGCAGCTTAGAGGGGACAATGAACACTGAAGCTTTCTTT. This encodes CASSLEGTMNTEAFF. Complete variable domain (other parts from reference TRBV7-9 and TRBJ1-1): DTGVSQNPRHKITKRGQNVTFRCDPISEHNRLYWYRQTLGQGPEFLTYFQNEAQLEKSRLLSDRFSAERPKGSFSTLEIQRTEQGDSAMYLCASSLEGTMNTEAFFGQGTRLTVV.

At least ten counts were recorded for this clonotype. In nucleotides, the CDR3 is TGCAGTGCCAGGGACAGGGTGGGCTCACCCCTCCACTTT. This translates into CSARDRVGSPLHF. The V call is TRBV20-1, the J call TRBJ1-6; 9 nucleotides match TRBD1. Germline values: CDR1 DFQATT, CDR2 SNEGSKA (reference sequence). The CDR3 loop spans 13 amino acids. V trimming: 6 bases; J trimming: 10 bases; junction bases outside the gene matches: 7.

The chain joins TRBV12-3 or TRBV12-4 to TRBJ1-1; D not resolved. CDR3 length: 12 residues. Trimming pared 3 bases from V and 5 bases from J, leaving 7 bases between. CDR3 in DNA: TGTGCCAGCAGTTTCAGTTGGACTGAAGCTTTCTTT. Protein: CASSFSWTEAFF.

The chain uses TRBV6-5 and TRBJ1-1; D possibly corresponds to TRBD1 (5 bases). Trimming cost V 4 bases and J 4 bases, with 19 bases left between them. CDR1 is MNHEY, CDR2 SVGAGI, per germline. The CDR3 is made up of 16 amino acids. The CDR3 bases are TGTGCCAGCAGTTCTCCGGGACGGAGAAGGGGCACTGAAGCTTTCTTT. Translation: CASSSPGRRRGTEAFF.

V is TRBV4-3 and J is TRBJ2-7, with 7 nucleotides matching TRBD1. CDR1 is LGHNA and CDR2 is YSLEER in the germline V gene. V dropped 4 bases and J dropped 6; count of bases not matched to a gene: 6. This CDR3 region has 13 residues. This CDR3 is CASSLDRAREQYF. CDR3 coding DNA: TGCGCCAGCAGCCTAGACAGGGCCCGCGAGCAGTACTTC.

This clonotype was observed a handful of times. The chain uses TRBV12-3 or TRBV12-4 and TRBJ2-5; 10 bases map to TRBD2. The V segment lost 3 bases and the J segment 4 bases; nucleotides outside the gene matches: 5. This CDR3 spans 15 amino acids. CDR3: CASSFWLAGAETQYF. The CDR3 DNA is TGTGCCAGCAGTTTCTGGCTAGCGGGAGCAGAGACCCAGTACTTC.

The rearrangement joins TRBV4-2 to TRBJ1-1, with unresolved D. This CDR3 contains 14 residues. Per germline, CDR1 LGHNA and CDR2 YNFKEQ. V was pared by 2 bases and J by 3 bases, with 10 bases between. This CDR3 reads CASSQSQLDTEAFF. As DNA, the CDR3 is TGTGCCAGCAGCCAATCCCAGTTGGACACTGAAGCTTTCTTT.